The 29 T cell receptor beta chains below were found in one sample sequenced in a study of blood T cells in healthy people across ages. The authors ran a second PCR of roughly 6 to 12 cycles using a sample-barcoded 5' primer and a J-beta primer mix. TCRdb re-called the 5' RACE reads through MiXCR, storing one row per CDR3 protein. This table holds about 680,000 distinct CDR3 sequences, 49% found once. The material sequenced was blood. The receptor source for this set is a woman aged 55-75 years in good health.

The V call is TRBV29-1, the J call TRBJ2-5; TRBD2 matches at 14 bases. V was pared by 6 bases and J by 5 bases, with 8 bases of the junction left unmatched. The CDR3 runs to 15 residues. Germline values: CDR1 SQVTM, CDR2 ANQGSEA. The CDR3 protein is CSVGGLAGVGETQYF. In DNA form, the CDR3 reads TGCAGCGTAGGGGGACTAGCGGGAGTCGGGGAGACCCAGTACTTC.

This sequence joins TRBV4-3 and TRBJ2-1; 13 bases agree with TRBD2. The DNA end is more similar to TRBJ2-7, so the J call may be wrong. Germline V lookup: CDR1 LGHNA, CDR2 YSLEER. The CDR3 sequence is 17 residues long. The CDR3 protein is CASSRGTSGISYNEQYF. CDR3 bases: TGCGCCAGCAGCCGTGGGACTAGCGGGATTTCCTACAATGAGCAGTACTTC.

This clonotype was detected ten times or more. The V and J genes are TRBV3-1 and TRBJ2-7, with 7 bases matching TRBD1. This CDR3 spans 15 amino acids. Germline values: CDR1 LGHDT, CDR2 YNNKEL (reference sequence). The V segment lost 4 bases and the J segment 6 bases; nucleotides outside the gene matches: 12. CDR3 DNA: TGTGCCAGCAGCCTAGACAGGGTGACGGGACGCGAGCAGTACTTC. As protein: CASSLDRVTGREQYF.

V gene TRBV20-1 combines with J gene TRBJ1-1; D is ambiguous. The CDR3 is 11 amino acids. V dropped 3 bases and J dropped 3 bases, with 5 bases sitting between them. Germline-derived CDR1 and CDR2 are DFQATT and SNEGSKA (reference sequence). The DNA for the CDR3 is TGCAGTGCTAGTTGGGACACTGAAGCTTTCTTT. It encodes CSASWDTEAFF.

The V call is TRBV14, the J call TRBJ1-2; D perhaps matches TRBD1 (6 bases). Per the germline V gene, CDR1 is SGHDN and CDR2 is FVKESK. The CDR3 extends over 18 amino acids. Trimming stripped 1 base from V and 4 bases from J, with 22 bases between. The CDR3 spells CASSQGRAGQRSCYGYTF. Here the CDR3 DNA reads TGTGCCAGCAGCCAAGGAAGAGCTGGACAGCGCTCTTGCTATGGCTACACCTTC.

Concerning this clonotype: One base away lies a much larger clone, so this may be a sequencing read error. Because it lacks the conserved phenylalanine or tryptophan at the end, this CDR3 is likely a read error. The rearrangement links TRBV29-1 to TRBJ2-1; TRBD1 matches at 10 bases. The end of the DNA fits TRBJ2-7 better, so the J call may be wrong. CDR1 and CDR2 (germline): SQVTM, ANQGSEA. The length of the CDR3 is 14 residues. The CDR3 coding sequence is TGCAGCGTCCAGGGACAGGGGTCCTTCCGCGAGCAGTACTTG. This translates into CSVQGQGSFREQYL.

The J gene is TRBJ2-1, the V gene TRBV10-3, with TRBD2 matching over 10 bases. The V segment lost 6 bases and the J segment 2 bases; nucleotides outside the gene matches: 7. CDR1 is ENHRY, CDR2 SYGVKD, per germline. This CDR3 is 16 amino acids long. CDR3 loop: CAISIGTSEPYNEQFF. The CDR3 DNA sequence: TGTGCCATCAGCATCGGGACTAGCGAACCCTACAATGAGCAGTTCTTC.

V and J are TRBV4-1 and TRBJ1-1, with 7 bases that match TRBD1. The CDR3 runs to 15 residues. Unmatched junction bases numbered 9, after V lost 4 bases and J lost 4 bases. The V gene's germline CDR1 is MGHRA and CDR2 YSYEKL. The CDR3: CASSPPDRLSTEAFF. The CDR3, as DNA: TGCGCCAGCAGCCCCCCGGACAGGCTTTCCACTGAAGCTTTCTTT.

This rearrangement joins TRBV5-5 to TRBJ2-3; no clear D. V was trimmed by 0 bases and J by 3 bases, leaving 8 bases between them. Germline V gene data show CDR1 as SGHKS and CDR2 as YYEKEE (reference sequence). The CDR3 runs to 14 residues. CDR3 amino acids: CASSLDKGTDTQYF. For the CDR3, the DNA is TGTGCCAGCAGCTTGGACAAGGGAACAGATACGCAGTATTTT.

This sequence joins TRBV30 and TRBJ2-7; D unresolved. The length of the CDR3 is 15 residues. Germline loops: CDR1 GTSNPN, CDR2 SVGIG (reference sequence). V lost 4 bases to trimming and J lost 0 bases, with 16 bases between them. The CDR3 protein is CAWTRTRRSSYEQYF. The DNA for the CDR3 is TGTGCCTGGACCCGGACGCGAAGGAGCTCCTACGAGCAGTACTTC.

The CDR3 region has the DNA TGTGCCAGCAGCTTAGGACAGGGCCGTGACACTGAAGCTTTCTTT. Encoded protein: CASSLGQGRDTEAFF. V usage is TRBV13 and J usage is TRBJ1-1, with D perhaps TRBD1 (6 bases). This CDR3 has 15 amino acids. CDR1 is PRHDT, CDR2 FYEKMQ, per germline (reference sequence). Trimming took 0 bases from V and 3 from J, leaving 11 bases between them.

This clonotype was seen many times. This could be a read error, since a much larger clone is one nucleotide away. This chain links TRBV12-3 or TRBV12-4 with TRBJ1-1; maybe TRBD1 (5 bases). The CDR3 has 13 residues. The V and J ends lost 4 bases and 1 base respectively, with 7 bases between them. Written as DNA, the CDR3 is TGTGCCAGCAGTTGGGGACCGAACACTGAAGCTTTCTTT. Translated, it gives CASSWGPNTEAFF.

The chain employs TRBV4-1 and TRBJ2-1; D is unclear. This CDR3 spans 14 amino acids. Germline V gives CDR1 MGHRA, CDR2 YSYEKL. V gave up 1 base and J gave up 11 bases, with 15 bases separating them. The CDR3 reads CASSQGPLADQQFF. DNA of the CDR3: TGCGCCAGCAGCCAAGGTCCACTTGCCGACCAGCAGTTCTTC.

The V gene is TRBV2, the J gene TRBJ1-6; D call uncertain. The germline V and J ends were trimmed by 3 bases and 10 bases, with 13 bases remaining between them. Germline V gene sequence: CDR1 SNHLY, CDR2 FYNNEI. This CDR3 is built from 14 residues. The CDR3 loop is CASSDEGGSSPLHF. The DNA for the CDR3 is TGTGCCAGCAGTGACGAGGGAGGGAGCTCACCCCTCCACTTT.

This rearrangement joins TRBV4-3 to TRBJ2-3; TRBD1 matches 7 bases. In germline, CDR1 is LGHNA, CDR2 YSLEER. There are 16 residues in the CDR3. Trimming cost V 3 bases and J 0 bases; bases outside gene matches: 6. CDR3 sequence reads: CASSHVTGDSTDTQYF. The CDR3 coding sequence is TGCGCCAGCAGCCATGTAACAGGGGACAGCACAGATACGCAGTATTTT.

The rearrangement uses TRBV7-2 and TRBJ2-1; 10 bases align to TRBD2. CDR3 size: 15 residues. From germline, CDR1 is SGHTA and CDR2 FQGNSA. The ends lost 1 base at V and 6 bases at J; junction bases unmatched: 3. CDR3: CASSLGSGRFNEQFF. The CDR3 coding sequence is TGTGCCAGCAGCTTAGGTAGCGGGAGGTTCAATGAGCAGTTCTTC.

This clonotype turned up a few times. The chain has TRBV10-3 and TRBJ2-7; D is undetermined. This CDR3 has 11 residues. CDR1 and CDR2 from the germline V gene are ENHRY and SYGVKD. Trimming took 4 bases from V and 3 from J, leaving 4 bases between them. The CDR3 coding sequence is TGTGCCATCAGTGCCGACTACGAGCAGTACTTC. It codes for CAISADYEQYF.

The chain joins TRBV5-1 to TRBJ2-5; D gene unclear. Trimming pared 2 bases from V and 2 bases from J, leaving 10 bases between. CDR3 length: 14 amino acids. Germline CDR1 and CDR2: SGHRS and YFSETQ. Written as DNA, the CDR3 is TGCGCCAGCAGCTTTCAAAACGGGCAAGAGACCCAGTACTTC. Protein: CASSFQNGQETQYF.

The table lists this clonotype with a few counts. The rearrangement uses TRBV11-2 and TRBJ2-5; 9 positions agree with TRBD1. The CDR3 length is 16 residues. The germline CDR1 and CDR2 sequences are SGHAT and FQNNGV. Trimming cost V 4 bases and J 4 bases; bases outside gene matches: 10. CDR3 in DNA: TGTGCCAGCAGCTCCGGGACAGGGTTGGTAAGAGAGACCCAGTACTTC. The encoded protein is CASSSGTGLVRETQYF.

As to this clonotype: One junction end disagrees with the germline gene, perhaps due to a read error. The chain joins TRBV5-1 to TRBJ1-5; a weak D match, TRBD1 (6 bases). From germline, CDR1 is SGHRS and CDR2 YFSETQ. The CDR3 spans 14 residues. This chain's CDR3 is CASSRDTSDQPQHF. DNA for the CDR3: TGCGCCAGCAGCAGGGACACTAGCGATCAGCCCCAGCATTTT.

In the case of this clonotype: One end of the junction does not line up with germline, which may come from a read error. The CDR3 loop is CAGSYVSTENYGYTF. DNA of the CDR3: TGCGCCGGCAGCTACGTATCGACGGAGAACTATGGCTACACCTTC. This chain uses TRBV5-1 with TRBJ1-2; D unclear. This CDR3 spans 15 amino acids. Per the germline V gene, CDR1 is SGHRS and CDR2 is YFSETQ.

V is TRBV10-3 and J is TRBJ2-7, with 11 nucleotides matching TRBD2. The ends lost 4 bases at V and 6 bases at J; junction bases unmatched: 2. The CDR3 is 13 residues long. The V gene's germline CDR1 is ENHRY and CDR2 SYGVKD. CDR3 nucleotide sequence: TGTGCCATCAGTGGTCTAGCGGGAGGCGAGCAGTACTTC. Translation gives CAISGLAGGEQYF.

The chain carries TRBV7-9 and TRBJ2-5; no reliable D call. V lost 2 bases and J 2 bases, leaving 12 bases between the germline ends. This CDR3 comprises 15 residues. Germline CDR1 is SEHNR and CDR2 is FQNEAQ (reference sequence). CDR3 sequence reads: CASSLSLPAQETQYF. The CDR3 nucleotides are TGTGCCAGCAGCTTATCTTTGCCAGCACAAGAGACCCAGTACTTC. The whole variable domain, remainder taken from reference TRBV7-9 and TRBJ2-5, is DTGVSQNPRHKITKRGQNVTFRCDPISEHNRLYWYRQTLGQGPEFLTYFQNEAQLEKSRLLSDRFSAERPKGSFSTLEIQRTEQGDSAMYLCASSLSLPAQETQYFGPGTRLLVL.

This clonotype came up many times. The V call is TRBV20-1, the J call TRBJ2-5; tentatively, D is TRBD2 (6 bases). V was trimmed by 3 bases and J by 5 bases, leaving 16 bases between them. Germline V gene data show CDR1 as DFQATT and CDR2 as SNEGSKA (reference sequence). The length of the CDR3 is 14 residues. CDR3 in amino acids: CSASTSGELETQYF. The DNA for the CDR3 is TGCAGTGCTAGTACATCGGGGGAATTGGAGACCCAGTACTTC.

The rearrangement joins TRBV7-6 to TRBJ2-7, with TRBD2 matching 9 bases. Trimming cost V 4 bases and J 1 base; bases outside gene matches: 8. CDR1 SGHVS and CDR2 FNYEAQ come from the germline V gene. This CDR3 is built from 16 residues. The CDR3 loop reads CASSWRPSGASYEQYF. The CDR3 nucleotides are TGTGCCAGCAGCTGGCGACCTAGCGGGGCTTCCTACGAGCAGTACTTC. Filled out from reference TRBV7-6 and TRBJ2-7, the complete variable domain reads GAGVSQSPRYKVTKRGQDVALRCDPISGHVSLYWYRQALGQGPEFLTYFNYEAQQDKSGLPNDRFSAERPEGSISTLTIQRTEQRDSAMYRCASSWRPSGASYEQYFGPGTRLTVT.

CDR3 DNA sequence: TGTGCCAGCAGCTTTTCTATCGAGCAGTACTTC. Its protein is CASSFSIEQYF. The V call is TRBV7-2, the J call TRBJ2-7, with unresolved D. The CDR3 covers 11 residues. V was pared by 3 bases and J by 6 bases, with 6 bases between. Germline-derived CDR1 and CDR2 are SGHTA and FQGNSA.

The chain links TRBV20-1 to TRBJ2-5; TRBD1 agrees at 7 bases. Trimming removed 7 bases from V and 5 bases from J; junction bases left unmatched: 13. This CDR3 has 14 amino acids. In germline, CDR1 is DFQATT, CDR2 SNEGSKA (reference sequence). In DNA, the CDR3 is TGCAGTGTCCGGCCCTTGGACAGGAATGAGACCCAGTACTTC. This encodes CSVRPLDRNETQYF.

The chain recombines TRBV20-1 with TRBJ1-1; TRBD1 aligns across 9 bases. Germline V gene sequence: CDR1 DFQATT, CDR2 SNEGSKA (reference sequence). The CDR3 is 13 amino acids. Trimming at V came to 5 bases and at J to 11 bases, leaving 12 bases not matched to a gene. The CDR3 DNA reads as TGCAGTGCTTCTAACAGGGGGCTAGTTGGGGCTTTCTTT. It codes for CSASNRGLVGAFF.

This sequence joins TRBV3-1 and TRBJ2-5; 8 bases agree with TRBD2. The V gene end was trimmed by 7 bases and the J gene end by 5 bases; junction bases not matched to a gene: 6. Germline-derived CDR1 and CDR2 are LGHDT and YNNKEL (reference sequence). CDR3 length equals 13 residues. CDR3 sequence (DNA): TGTGCCAGCATGGTCGGGAGGGGGGAGACCCAGTACTTC. It yields the protein CASMVGRGETQYF.